A selection of T cell receptor beta chains follows, all from one sample in a study of CD8 T cells in Susac syndrome. TCRdb fed the immunoSEQ multiplex PCR reads into MiXCR, producing one record per CDR3 protein. The sample yields roughly 130,000 distinct CDR3 sequences, over 90% seen once. Sequenced material: CD4+ T cells from PBMCs. Receptors originate from a human donor in good health. The conserved cysteine and the conserved F or W are not part of the CDR3 here.

j_gene: TRBJ1-2; v_gene: TRBV3-1; CDR3aa: ASSQGRVGYGYT
j_gene: TRBJ2-3; v_gene: TRBV20-1; CDR3aa: SAQRSSGRTDTQY
j_gene: TRBJ1-2; v_gene: TRBV20-1; CDR3aa: SARHGRGYT
j_gene: TRBJ2-2; v_gene: TRBV18; CDR3aa: ASSPQGDTGELF
j_gene: TRBJ1-1; v_gene: TRBV29-1; CDR3aa: SAPGQTNTEAF
j_gene: TRBJ2-6; v_gene: TRBV12-3/TRBV12-4; CDR3aa: ASTGTISGANVLT
j_gene: TRBJ1-5; v_gene: TRBV10-2; CDR3aa: ASSEYGFNQPQH
j_gene: TRBJ2-3; v_gene: TRBV27; CDR3aa: ASSHQGVDTQY
j_gene: TRBJ2-2; v_gene: TRBV5-4; CDR3aa: AGRYQGANTGELF
j_gene: TRBJ2-7; v_gene: TRBV7-2; CDR3aa: ASSPVRLAEHYEQY
j_gene: TRBJ2-7; v_gene: TRBV28; CDR3aa: ASSIPSGQVYEQY
j_gene: TRBJ2-2; v_gene: TRBV29-1; CDR3aa: SGRSHTGELF
j_gene: TRBJ2-5; v_gene: TRBV28; CDR3aa: ASSLAWTPRGQY
j_gene: TRBJ1-5; v_gene: TRBV3-1; CDR3aa: ASSQRANQPQH
j_gene: TRBJ2-7; v_gene: TRBV2; CDR3aa: ASLLLAGVHEQY
j_gene: TRBJ2-7; v_gene: TRBV6-1; CDR3aa: ASSPRRGSEYEQY
j_gene: TRBJ2-1; v_gene: TRBV5-1; CDR3aa: ASSLAGTEYNEQF
j_gene: TRBJ2-7; v_gene: TRBV27; CDR3aa: ASTSFAYEQY
j_gene: TRBJ1-3; v_gene: TRBV30; CDR3aa: AWSAGLNTIY
j_gene: TRBJ2-1; v_gene: TRBV20-1; CDR3aa: SAPSMRSSGRSQEQF
j_gene: TRBJ2-2; v_gene: TRBV3-1; CDR3aa: ASSYRTRVTGELF
j_gene: TRBJ2-7; v_gene: TRBV30; CDR3aa: AWSGYRGGDEQY
j_gene: TRBJ2-7; v_gene: TRBV4-2; CDR3aa: ASSQGGTGGYEQY
j_gene: TRBJ2-3; v_gene: TRBV28; CDR3aa: ASSLGASQY
j_gene: TRBJ1-5; v_gene: TRBV19; CDR3aa: ASRDRGGQPQH
j_gene: TRBJ1-1; v_gene: TRBV28; CDR3aa: ASSPGTATTEAF
j_gene: TRBJ1-3; v_gene: TRBV2; CDR3aa: ASNKGGSGNTIY
j_gene: TRBJ2-5; v_gene: TRBV2; CDR3aa: ASKRTAQETQY
j_gene: TRBJ2-1; v_gene: TRBV10-3; CDR3aa: AISELGNEQF
j_gene: TRBJ2-7; v_gene: TRBV5-4; CDR3aa: ASSLEQGLTYEQY
j_gene: TRBJ2-7; v_gene: TRBV18; CDR3aa: ASSRDRDPYYFYEQY
j_gene: TRBJ2-5; v_gene: TRBV5-1; CDR3aa: ASSWGYQETQY
j_gene: TRBJ2-2; v_gene: TRBV5-1; CDR3aa: ASSSDGPNTGELF
j_gene: TRBJ2-7; v_gene: TRBV6-2/TRBV6-3; CDR3aa: ASSYDRGGLSYEQY